This T cell receptor beta chain was obtained from a study of regulatory T cells in long-lasting Graves disease. This clonotype was recorded at least ten times. What it recognizes is unknown. Study-level findings and limits: Reduced TCR diversity was observed in persistent Graves' patients versus newly diagnosed patients.

Arm-PCR of CDR3 regions and iRepertoire HTBI primers were the basis on which TCR beta libraries were built. Each CDR3 protein is one row after TCRdb ran MiXCR on the multiplex PCR reads. The sample lists about 450,000 distinct CDR3 sequences, roughly 17% seen once, with approximately 11% in the top ten. Specified time point: newly diagnosed GD, antithyroid drugs for less than 3 months. TCR sequences were obtained from RNA taken from PBMCs. A further study also used this sample, focusing on T cells in Graves' hyperthyroidism and ophthalmopathy. That work states: On the basis of clinical symptoms, serum thyroxine and TRAb, thyroid ultrasound and orbital computed tomography, diagnoses were made.

This sequence was found in a woman aged 25-40 years with Graves disease. Specimen: peripheral blood mononuclear cells (PBMCs), collected at new diagnosis, from a patient treated with antithyroid drugs.

In DNA form, the CDR3 reads TGTGCCACCAGTGATTTGACCGGGACAGATACGCAGTATTTT. This encodes CATSDLTGTDTQYF. J is TRBJ2-3 and V is TRBV24-1; D gene uncertain. Trimming stripped 0 bases from V and 3 bases from J, with 6 bases between. The CDR3 consists of 14 residues. Germline V lookup: CDR1 KGHDR, CDR2 SFDVKD.